The source of this TCR beta chain is a study of T cells in Graves' hyperthyroidism and ophthalmopathy. Those patients with uncontrolled infection, other autoimmune disease, pregnancy or lactation were excluded. Clinicians diagnosed patients from clinical symptoms, serum thyroxine and TRAb, thyroid ultrasound and orbital computed tomography. PBMCs stemmed from less than 13 ml fresh peripheral blood. Whole-study findings and limits: Ophthalmopathy was model-predicted a median about six months pre-onset.

At least ten counts were recorded for this clonotype. Its cognate antigen is unknown. Amplification yielded TCR beta CDR3 regions, with RNA transcripts as the source. First-round RT-PCR with HTBI primers amplified the TCR CDR3 region. A single record per CDR3 protein comes from TCRdb applying MiXCR to the multiplex PCR reads. The profile shows 500,000 or so distinct CDR3 sequences, over 15% of them singletons. The trim removed 0 bases at V and 0 bases at J, leaving 4 bases unmatched. The CDR3 sequence is 16 residues long. Germline V CDR1 and CDR2: SGHAT, FQNNGV. The chain combines TRBV11-2 with TRBJ2-7; 8 positions agree with TRBD2. The sequence derives from a young woman with Graves' ophthalmopathy. Sequencing was carried out using blood. The CDR3 reads CASSLDGGASSYEQYF. The CDR3, as DNA: TGTGCCAGCAGCTTAGACGGGGGGGCTAGCTCCTACGAGCAGTACTTC. The full variable domain, its missing parts supplied by reference TRBV11-2 and TRBJ2-7, is EAGVAQSPRYKIIEKRQSVAFWCNPISGHATLYWYQQILGQGPKLLIQFQNNGVVDDSQLPKDRFSAERLKGVDSTLKIQPAKLEDSAVYLCASSLDGGASSYEQYFGPGTRLTVT.